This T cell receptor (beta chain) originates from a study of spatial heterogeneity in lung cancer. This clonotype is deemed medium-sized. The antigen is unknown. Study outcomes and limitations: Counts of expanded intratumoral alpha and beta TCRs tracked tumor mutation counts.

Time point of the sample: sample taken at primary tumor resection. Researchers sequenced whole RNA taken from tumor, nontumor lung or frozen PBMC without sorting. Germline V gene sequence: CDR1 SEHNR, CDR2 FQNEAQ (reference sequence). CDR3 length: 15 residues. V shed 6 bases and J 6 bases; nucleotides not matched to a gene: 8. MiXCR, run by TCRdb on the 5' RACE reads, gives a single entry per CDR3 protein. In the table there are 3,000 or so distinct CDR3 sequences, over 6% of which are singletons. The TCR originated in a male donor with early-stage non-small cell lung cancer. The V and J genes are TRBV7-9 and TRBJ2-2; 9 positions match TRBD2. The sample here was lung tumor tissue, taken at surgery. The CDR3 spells CASRGLAGIAGELFF. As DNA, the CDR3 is TGTGCCAGCAGGGGGCTAGCGGGGATCGCCGGGGAGCTGTTTTTT.